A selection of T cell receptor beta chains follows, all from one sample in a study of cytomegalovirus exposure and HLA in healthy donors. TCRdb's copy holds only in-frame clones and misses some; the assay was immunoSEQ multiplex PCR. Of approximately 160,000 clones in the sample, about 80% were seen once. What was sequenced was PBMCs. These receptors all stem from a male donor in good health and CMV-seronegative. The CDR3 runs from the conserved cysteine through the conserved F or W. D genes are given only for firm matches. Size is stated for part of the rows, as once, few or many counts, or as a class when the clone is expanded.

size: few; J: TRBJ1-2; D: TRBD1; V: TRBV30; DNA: TGTGCCTGGAGCAGGACAGGGGAGGCCCATGGCTACACCTTC; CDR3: CAWSRTGEAHGYTF
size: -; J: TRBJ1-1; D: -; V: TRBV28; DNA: TGTGCCAGCAGTTTACAGGTAACTGAAGCTTTCTTT; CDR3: CASSLQVTEAFF
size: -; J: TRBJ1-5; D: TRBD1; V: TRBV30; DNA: TGTGCCTGGAGTAGGGACAGGGGGAATCAGCCCCAGCATTTT; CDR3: CAWSRDRGNQPQHF
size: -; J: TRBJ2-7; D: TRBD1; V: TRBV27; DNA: TGTGCCAGCAGTTCCGGGACAGGGCCCTACGAGCAGTACTTC; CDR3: CASSSGTGPYEQYF
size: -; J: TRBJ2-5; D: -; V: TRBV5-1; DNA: TGCGCCAGCAGCTCCGGACAGAGGGAGACCCAGTACTTC; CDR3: CASSSGQRETQYF
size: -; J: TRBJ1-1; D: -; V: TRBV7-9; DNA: TGTGCCAGCAGCTTAGAACAAAACACTGAAGCTTTCTTT; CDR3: CASSLEQNTEAFF
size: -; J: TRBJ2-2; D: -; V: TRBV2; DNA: TGTGCCAGCAGTGCCACGAACACCGGGGAGCTGTTTTTT; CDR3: CASSATNTGELFF
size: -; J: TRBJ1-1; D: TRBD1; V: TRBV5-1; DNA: TGCGCCAGCAGCTCGGGACAGAAAAACACTGAAGCTTTCTTT; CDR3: CASSSGQKNTEAFF
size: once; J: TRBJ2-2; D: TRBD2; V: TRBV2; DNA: TGTGCCAGCAGTGCACTGGGAGGGGCATCGGCCGGGGGGCTGTTTTTT; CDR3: CASSALGGASAGGLFF
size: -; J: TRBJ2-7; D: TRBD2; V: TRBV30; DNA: TGTGCCTGGAGTGTCGGGGGGGATTCCTACGAGCAGTACTTC; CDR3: CAWSVGGDSYEQYF
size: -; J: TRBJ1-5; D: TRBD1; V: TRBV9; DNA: TGTGCCAGCAGCGTAACAGGGGGCGGGCAGCCCCAGCATTTT; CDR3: CASSVTGGGQPQHF
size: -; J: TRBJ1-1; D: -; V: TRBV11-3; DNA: TGTGCCAGCAGCGTAAACAGGAACACTGAAGCTTTCTTT; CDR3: CASSVNRNTEAFF
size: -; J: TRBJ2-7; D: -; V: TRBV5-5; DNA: TGTGCCAGCAGCTTGGCGGGGGTCCGTGTCGACGAGCAGTACTTC; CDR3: CASSLAGVRVDEQYF
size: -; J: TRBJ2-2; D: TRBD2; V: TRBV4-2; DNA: TGTGCCAGCAGCCAAGGTGGGCTAGCGGAGACCGGGGAGCTGTTTTTT; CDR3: CASSQGGLAETGELFF
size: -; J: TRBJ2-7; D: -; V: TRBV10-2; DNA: TGCGCCAGCGAGGGTAACACCTACGAGCAGTACTTC; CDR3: CASEGNTYEQYF
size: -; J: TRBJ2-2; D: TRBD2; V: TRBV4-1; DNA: TGCGCCAGCAGCCAAGAGGGCGGGAGGGCCCGGGAGCTGTTTTTT; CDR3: CASSQEGGRARELFF
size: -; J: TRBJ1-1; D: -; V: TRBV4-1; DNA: TGCGCCAGCAGCCAAGATGGGCAGGGTGGCATTAGAGTTATGAACACTGAAGCTTTCTTT; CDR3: CASSQDGQGGIRVMNTEAFF
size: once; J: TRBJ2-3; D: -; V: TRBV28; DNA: TGTGCCAGCAGTACACGGTACAGAGCCCCTAGCACAGATACGCAGTATTTT; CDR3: CASSTRYRAPSTDTQYF
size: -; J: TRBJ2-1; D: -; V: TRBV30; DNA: TGTGCCTGGGCACAGGGTTCCTACAATGAGCAGTTCTTC; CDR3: CAWAQGSYNEQFF
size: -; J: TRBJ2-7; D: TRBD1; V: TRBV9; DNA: TGTGCCAGCAGCGTAGGGGGGACAGGGAGCTCTACCGGGCAGTACTTC; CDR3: CASSVGGTGSSTGQYF
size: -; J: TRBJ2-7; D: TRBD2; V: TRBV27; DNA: TGTGCCAGCAGCCCGCGCCTTACTAGCGGGAGCTCCTACGAGCAGTACTTC; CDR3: CASSPRLTSGSSYEQYF
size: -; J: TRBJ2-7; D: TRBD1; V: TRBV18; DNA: TGTGCCAGCTCCCGGACAGGGGACACCGAGCAGTACTTC; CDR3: CASSRTGDTEQYF
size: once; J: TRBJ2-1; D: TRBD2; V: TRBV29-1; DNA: TGCAGCGTTGTTGGCCTAGCGGGACACAATGAGCAGTTCTTC; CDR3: CSVVGLAGHNEQFF
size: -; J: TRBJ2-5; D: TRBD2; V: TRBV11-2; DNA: TGTGCCAGCAGCCCTCGGACTAGCGGTAAAGAGACCCAGTACTTC; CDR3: CASSPRTSGKETQYF
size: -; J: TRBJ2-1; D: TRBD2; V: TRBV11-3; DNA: TGTGCCAGCAGCTTAGGCGGGACTAGCGGCTACAATGAGCAGTTCTTC; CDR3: CASSLGGTSGYNEQFF
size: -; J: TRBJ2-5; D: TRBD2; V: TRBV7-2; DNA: TGTGCCAGCAGAGATGGTATAGCGGGGGTGGCGGAGACCCAGTACTTC; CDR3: CASRDGIAGVAETQYF
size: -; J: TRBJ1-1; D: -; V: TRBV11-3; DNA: TGTGCCAGCAGCTTAGAGGCAGGCGCTCATGGTGAAGCTTTCTTT; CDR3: CASSLEAGAHGEAFF
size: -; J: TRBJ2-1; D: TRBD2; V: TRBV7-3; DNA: TGTGCCAGCAGCTTAGAAACTAGCGGGAGTTTCAATGAGCAGTTCTTC; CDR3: CASSLETSGSFNEQFF
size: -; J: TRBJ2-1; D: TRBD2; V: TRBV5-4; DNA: TGTGCCAGCAGACCCGGGACTAGCGGATACAATGAGCAGTTCTTC; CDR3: CASRPGTSGYNEQFF
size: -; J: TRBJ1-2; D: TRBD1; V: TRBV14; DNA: TGTGCCAGCAGCCAACCGGGAGACAGGGGGCATGAGAGCTACACCTTC; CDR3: CASSQPGDRGHESYTF
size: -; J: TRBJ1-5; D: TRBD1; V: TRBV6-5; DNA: TGTGCCAGCAGTCGACAGGGGGCCTATCAGCCCCAGCATTTT; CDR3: CASSRQGAYQPQHF
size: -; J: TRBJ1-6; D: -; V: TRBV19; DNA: TGTGCCAGTAGTATGCGAGGCCTTCAATATTCACCCCTCCACTTT; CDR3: CASSMRGLQYSPLHF